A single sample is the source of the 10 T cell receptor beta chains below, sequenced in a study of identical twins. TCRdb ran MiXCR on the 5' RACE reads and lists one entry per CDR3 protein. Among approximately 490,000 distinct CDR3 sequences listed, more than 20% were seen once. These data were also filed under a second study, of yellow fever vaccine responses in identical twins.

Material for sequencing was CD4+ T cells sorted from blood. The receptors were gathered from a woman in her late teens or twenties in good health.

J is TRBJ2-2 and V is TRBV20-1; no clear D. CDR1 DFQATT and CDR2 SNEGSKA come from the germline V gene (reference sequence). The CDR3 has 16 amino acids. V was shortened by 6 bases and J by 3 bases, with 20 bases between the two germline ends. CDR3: CSAYPSGSKYTGELFF. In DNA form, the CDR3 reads TGCAGTGCCTACCCATCAGGTTCTAAGTACACCGGGGAGCTGTTTTTT.

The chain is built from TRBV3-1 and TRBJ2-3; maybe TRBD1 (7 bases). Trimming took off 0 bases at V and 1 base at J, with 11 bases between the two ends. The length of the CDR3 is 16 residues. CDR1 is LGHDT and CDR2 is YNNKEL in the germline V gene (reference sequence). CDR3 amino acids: CASSQDQGGGTDTQYF. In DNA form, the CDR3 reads TGTGCCAGCAGCCAAGATCAGGGGGGAGGCACAGATACGCAGTATTTT.

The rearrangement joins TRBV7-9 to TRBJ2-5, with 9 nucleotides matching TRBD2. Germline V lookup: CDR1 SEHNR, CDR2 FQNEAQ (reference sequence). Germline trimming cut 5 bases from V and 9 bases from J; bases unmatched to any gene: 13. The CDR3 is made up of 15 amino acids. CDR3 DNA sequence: TGTGCCAGCAGCCCAGGGACTAGCTCGGTGGAGGCCCAGTACTTC. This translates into CASSPGTSSVEAQYF.

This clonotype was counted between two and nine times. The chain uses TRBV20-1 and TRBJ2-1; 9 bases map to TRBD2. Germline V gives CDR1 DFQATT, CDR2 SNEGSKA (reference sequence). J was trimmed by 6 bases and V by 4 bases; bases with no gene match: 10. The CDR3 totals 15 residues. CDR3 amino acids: CSATKALAGGNEQFF. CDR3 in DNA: TGCAGTGCTACCAAGGCACTAGCGGGTGGCAATGAGCAGTTCTTC.

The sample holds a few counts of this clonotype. CDR3 sequence: CAIGSGGDTQYF. The CDR3 DNA reads as TGTGCCATCGGTTCAGGGGGAGATACGCAGTATTTT. V is TRBV10-3 and J is TRBJ2-3; 7 nucleotides line up with TRBD1. Germline-derived CDR1 and CDR2 are ENHRY and SYGVKD. Trimming cost V 8 bases and J 5 bases; bases outside gene matches: 4. The CDR3 totals 12 residues.

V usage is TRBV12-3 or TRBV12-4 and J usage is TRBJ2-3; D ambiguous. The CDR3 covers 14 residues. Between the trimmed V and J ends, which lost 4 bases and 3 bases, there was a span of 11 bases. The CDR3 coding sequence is TGTGCCAGCAGTTACTTGTGGGGTACAGATACGCAGTATTTT. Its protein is CASSYLWGTDTQYF.

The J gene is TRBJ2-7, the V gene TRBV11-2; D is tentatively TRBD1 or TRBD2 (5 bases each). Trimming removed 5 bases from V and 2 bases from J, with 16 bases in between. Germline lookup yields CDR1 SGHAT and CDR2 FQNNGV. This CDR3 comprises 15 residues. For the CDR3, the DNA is TGTGCCAGCAGCCCAGTACGGGGCCGGACCTACGAGCAGTACGTC. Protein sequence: CASSPVRGRTYEQYV.

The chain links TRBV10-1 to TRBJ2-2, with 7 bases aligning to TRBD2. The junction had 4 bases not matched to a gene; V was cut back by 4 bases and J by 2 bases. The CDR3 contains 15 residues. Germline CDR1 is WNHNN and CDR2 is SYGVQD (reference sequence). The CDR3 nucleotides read TGCGCCAGCAGTGGTGGACTAGATAACACCGGGGAGCTGTTTTTT. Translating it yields CASSGGLDNTGELFF.

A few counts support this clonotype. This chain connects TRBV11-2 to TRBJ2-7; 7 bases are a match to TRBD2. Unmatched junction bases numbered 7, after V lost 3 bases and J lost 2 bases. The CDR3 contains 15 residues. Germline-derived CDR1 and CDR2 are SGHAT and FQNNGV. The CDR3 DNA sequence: TGTGCCAGCAGCTTCCGTCGGGACTACACCTACGAGCAGTACTTC. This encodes CASSFRRDYTYEQYF.

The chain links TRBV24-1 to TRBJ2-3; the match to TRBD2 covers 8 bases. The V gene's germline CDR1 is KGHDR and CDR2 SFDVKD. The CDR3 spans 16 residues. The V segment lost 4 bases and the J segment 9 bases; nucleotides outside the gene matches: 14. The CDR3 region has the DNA TGTGCCACCAGTGACCCCAGCGGGGGTGCGGTAGGGACGCAGTATTTT. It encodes CATSDPSGGAVGTQYF.